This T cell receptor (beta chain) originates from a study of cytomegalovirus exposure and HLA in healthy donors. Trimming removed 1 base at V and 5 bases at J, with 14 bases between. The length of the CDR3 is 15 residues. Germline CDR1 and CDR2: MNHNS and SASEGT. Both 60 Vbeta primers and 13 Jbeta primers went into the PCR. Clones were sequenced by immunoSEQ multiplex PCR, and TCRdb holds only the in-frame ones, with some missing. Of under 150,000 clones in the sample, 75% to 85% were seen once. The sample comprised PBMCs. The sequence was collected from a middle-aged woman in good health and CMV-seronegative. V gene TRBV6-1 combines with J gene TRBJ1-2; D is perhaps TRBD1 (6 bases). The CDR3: CASSEEGGRRYGYTF. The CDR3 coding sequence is TGTGCCAGCAGTGAAGAGGGGGGGCGCAGGTATGGCTACACCTTC.